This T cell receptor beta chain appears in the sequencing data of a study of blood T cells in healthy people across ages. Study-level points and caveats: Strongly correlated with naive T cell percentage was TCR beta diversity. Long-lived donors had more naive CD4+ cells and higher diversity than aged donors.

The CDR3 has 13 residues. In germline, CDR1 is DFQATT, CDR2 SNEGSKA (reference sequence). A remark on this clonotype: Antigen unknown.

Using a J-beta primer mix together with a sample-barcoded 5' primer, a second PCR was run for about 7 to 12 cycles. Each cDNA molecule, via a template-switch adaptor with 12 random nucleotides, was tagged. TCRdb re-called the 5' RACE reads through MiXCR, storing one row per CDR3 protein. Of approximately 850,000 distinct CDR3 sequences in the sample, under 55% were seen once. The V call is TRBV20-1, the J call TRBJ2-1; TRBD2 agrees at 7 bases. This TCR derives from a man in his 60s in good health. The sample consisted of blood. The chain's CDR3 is CSNSAGTTYEQFF. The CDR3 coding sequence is TGCAGCAACAGCGCGGGGACTACCTACGAGCAGTTCTTC.